These 14 T cell receptor beta chains were sequenced from one sample in a study of technical replicates of blood from several donors. Profiled with immunoSEQ multiplex PCR; TCRdb holds only in-frame clones, not every one. The repertoire includes tens of thousands of clones, 85% to 95% of them detected once, and around 0.36% sits in the top ten. Material for sequencing was T cells isolated from PBMCs. The receptors stem from a human donor in good health.

V is TRBV11-2 and J is TRBJ2-5, with D possibly TRBD1 on 6 matching bases. From germline, CDR1 is SGHAT and CDR2 FQNNGV. The CDR3 is 15 residues long. Trimming removed 5 bases at V and 5 bases at J, with 18 bases between. CDR3 residues: CASSMGANPYETQYF. The CDR3, as DNA: TGTGCCAGCAGCATGGGGGCTAACCCATATGAGACCCAGTACTTC.

This chain links TRBV19 with TRBJ1-2; no clear D. Germline loops: CDR1 LNHDA, CDR2 SQIVND (reference sequence). There are 13 residues in the CDR3. V lost 5 bases and J lost 4, with 11 bases in between. CDR3 protein: CASSLGFAYGYTF. The CDR3 bases are TGTGCCAGTAGTCTTGGCTTCGCCTATGGCTACACCTTC.

This chain joins TRBV5-1 and TRBJ1-5; D is unclear. Germline V gives CDR1 SGHRS, CDR2 YFSETQ. The CDR3 has 15 residues. The germline V and J ends were trimmed by 1 base and 1 base, with 9 bases remaining between them. This CDR3 reads CASSLSGMSNQPQHF. The CDR3 coding sequence is TGCGCCAGCAGCTTGTCCGGGATGAGCAATCAGCCCCAGCATTTT.

The chain joins TRBV19 to TRBJ2-1; possible D gene TRBD2, 5 bases. Germline CDR1 and CDR2: LNHDA and SQIVND (reference sequence). The length of the CDR3 is 16 residues. The CDR3 protein is CASNSAGLLRGHEQFF. In DNA, the CDR3 is TGTGCTTCGAATTCGGCCGGACTCCTGCGAGGGCATGAGCAGTTCTTC.

The V gene is TRBV10-3, the J gene TRBJ2-1; weak D call: TRBD2 (6 bases). The germline V gene has CDR1 ENHRY and CDR2 SYGVKD. V gave up 2 bases and J gave up 2 bases, with 10 bases separating them. The CDR3 spans 15 residues. DNA for the CDR3: TGTGCCATCAGTGAGCCGTGGGAGGCCTACAATGAGCAGTTCTTC. This gives the protein CAISEPWEAYNEQFF.

The chain recombines TRBV7-2 with TRBJ2-1, with TRBD2 as a possible D gene (5 bases). The CDR3 spans 14 residues. The V and J ends lost 5 bases and 8 bases respectively, with 16 bases between them. Germline V gene lookup returns CDR1 SGHTA and CDR2 FQGNSA. This chain's CDR3 is CASSTRVYRDEQFF. The CDR3 DNA follows: TGTGCCAGCAGCACTAGGGTCTACCGAGATGAGCAGTTCTTC. The full variable domain, in which reference TRBV7-2 and TRBJ2-1 provide the parts outside the CDR3, is GAGVSQSPSNKVTEKGKDVELRCDPISGHTALYWYRQSLGQGLEFLIYFQGNSAPDKSGLPSDRFSAERTGGSVSTLTIQRTQQEDSAVYLCASSTRVYRDEQFFGPGTRLTVL.

The chain has TRBV27 and TRBJ2-7; 10 bases are a match to TRBD1. CDR1 is MNHEY, CDR2 SMNVEV, per germline (reference sequence). The CDR3 totals 15 residues. J gave up 5 bases and V 6 bases, and 10 bases lay outside the gene matches. CDR3 in DNA: TGTGCCAGCAGCGAAACCGGGACAGGGGAAAACGAGCAGTACTTC. Its translation: CASSETGTGENEQYF.

This CDR3 reads CASSLRQGINEKLFF. CDR3 DNA sequence: TGCGCCAGCAGCCTTCGACAGGGGATAAATGAAAAACTGTTTTTT. The chain has TRBV5-1 and TRBJ1-4; 8 positions agree with TRBD1. This CDR3 is built from 15 residues. Looked up from germline, CDR1 is SGHRS and CDR2 is YFSETQ. J gave up 5 bases and V 4 bases, and 7 bases lay outside the gene matches.

This clone was detected only a few times. The V gene is TRBV6-1, the J gene TRBJ1-1, with 7 bases fitting TRBD1. After removal of 10 bases from V and 3 bases from J, the junction contained 8 bases not matched to a gene. CDR3 length: 13 residues. Looked up from germline, CDR1 is MNHNS and CDR2 is SASEGT. The CDR3 is CAISGTVYTEAFF. The CDR3 region has the DNA TGTGCCATCTCCGGGACAGTCTACACTGAAGCTTTCTTT.

J is TRBJ2-2 and V is TRBV7-9; tentative D call: TRBD1 (8 bases). CDR3 size: 15 residues. V was clipped by 2 bases and J by 5 bases, with 12 bases between them. Per the germline V gene, CDR1 is SEHNR and CDR2 is FQNEAQ (reference sequence). For the CDR3, the DNA is TGTGCCAGCAGCTTATCACAGGGGGGGACCGGGGAGCTGTTTTTT. Amino acids: CASSLSQGGTGELFF.

This sequence joins TRBV15 and TRBJ2-7; D perhaps matches TRBD2 (6 bases). This CDR3 contains 15 residues. Trimming took off 0 bases at V and 2 bases at J, with 11 bases between the two ends. The germline V gene encodes CDR1 LNHNV and CDR2 YYDKDF (reference sequence). The CDR3 sequence: CATSRESGGAYEQYF. The CDR3 DNA is TGTGCCACCAGCAGAGAAAGCGGAGGGGCCTACGAGCAGTACTTC. The entire variable domain, with the rest obtained from reference TRBV15 and TRBJ2-7, is as follows: DAMVIQNPRYQVTQFGKPVTLSCSQTLNHNVMYWYQQKSSQAPKLLFHYYDKDFNNEADTPDNFQSRRPNTSFCFLDIRSPGLGDTAMYLCATSRESGGAYEQYFGPGTRLTVT.

The CDR3 is CASSLGRGNEKLFF. In DNA, the CDR3 is TGTGCCAGCAGTTTAGGACGGGGTAATGAAAAACTGTTTTTT. The chain has TRBV27 and TRBJ1-4; D gene unclear. Looked up from germline, CDR1 is MNHEY and CDR2 is SMNVEV (reference sequence). The CDR3 is made up of 14 amino acids. The germline V and J ends were trimmed by 2 bases and 4 bases, with 8 bases remaining between them. The full variable domain, completed using reference TRBV27 and TRBJ1-4, is EAQVTQNPRYLITVTGKKLTVTCSQNMNHEYMSWYRQDPGLGLRQIYYSMNVEVTDKGDVPEGYKVSRKEKRNFPLILESPSPNQTSLYFCASSLGRGNEKLFFGSGTQLSVL.

V and J are TRBV2 and TRBJ1-2, with 10 positions matching TRBD1. V lost 7 bases, J lost 7 bases, and 9 bases stayed unmatched. CDR1 SNHLY and CDR2 FYNNEI come from the germline V gene. CDR3 length: 14 residues. The CDR3 DNA sequence: TGTGCCAGCATTAGACAGGGGGCTTATGGTGGCTACACCTTC. Translating gives CASIRQGAYGGYTF.

This clone appeared a single time. This chain uses TRBV6-6 with TRBJ1-1; D possibly corresponds to TRBD1 (5 bases). Trimming removed 2 bases from V and 6 bases from J, with 13 bases in between. CDR3 length equals 14 residues. Germline V gives CDR1 MNHNY, CDR2 SVGAGI (reference sequence). CDR3: CASSYRPGQAEAFF. CDR3 DNA sequence: TGTGCCAGCAGTTACAGGCCAGGGCAGGCTGAAGCTTTCTTT.